What follows is one TCR beta chain and its context. Antigen: not known. Time point in this sample: pretreatment peripheral blood. Patients yielded 1 to 8 samples each, pretreatment and on-treatment. This entry comes from a study of PD-L1 blockade in urothelial cancer. This CDR3 spans 14 amino acids. Trimming at V came to 0 bases and at J to 3 bases, leaving 1 base not matched to a gene. CDR1 SGHDT and CDR2 YYEEEE come from the germline V gene. Whole-study findings and limits: More expansion of tumor-associated blood clones, seen at 3 weeks, marked durable-benefit patients.

The repertoire was sequenced with immunoSEQ multiplex PCR; TCRdb's copy has only in-frame clones and lacks some. The sample records roughly 45,000 clones, 75% to 85% being singletons. V gene TRBV5-6 combines with J gene TRBJ2-3; 7 nucleotides line up with TRBD2. The clonotype comes from a man aged 55 to 70 with urothelial cancer. The sample was PBMCs, taken around atezolizumab (anti-PD-L1) treatment. The CDR3 loop reads CASSLGLATDTQYF. In DNA, the CDR3 is TGTGCCAGCAGCTTGGGACTAGCAACAGATACGCAGTATTTT.